The 20 T cell receptor beta chains below were found in one sample sequenced in a study of radiotherapy plus CTLA-4 blockade in lung cancer. This table comes from immunoSEQ multiplex PCR, and its TCRdb copy is limited to in-frame clones, with some not included. In the table there are nearly 95,000 clones, approximately 78% of which are singletons. Sequenced material: peripheral blood, taken from a patient treated with radiotherapy plus ipilimumab. The receptors here all came from a human donor with non-small cell lung cancer that progressed on radiotherapy plus ipilimumab.

V is TRBV9 and J is TRBJ2-5; the match to TRBD1 covers 9 bases. The V segment lost 0 bases and the J segment 2 bases; nucleotides outside the gene matches: 8. The germline gives CDR1 SGDLS, CDR2 YYNGEE. The CDR3 extends over 17 amino acids. CDR3 coding DNA: TGTGCCAGCAGCGTAGCACCAAAAGACAGGGGGCAAGAGACCCAGTACTTC. Its translation is CASSVAPKDRGQETQYF.

This clone was seen just once. The chain has TRBV29-1 and TRBJ1-5; no definite D call. This CDR3 comprises 15 residues. With 3 bases removed from V and 1 base from J, the gap between germline ends came to 13 bases. CDR1 is SQVTM and CDR2 is ANQGSEA in the germline V gene. DNA of the CDR3: TGCAGCGTTGAGGTCTCGGGCGACAGCAATCAGCCCCAGCATTTT. Its protein is CSVEVSGDSNQPQHF.

The chain recombines TRBV27 with TRBJ2-1, with D tentatively TRBD1 (5 bases). Germline-derived CDR1 and CDR2 are MNHEY and SMNVEV (reference sequence). The V and J ends lost 5 bases and 8 bases respectively, with 16 bases between them. This CDR3 spans 14 amino acids. The DNA for the CDR3 is TGTGCCAGCAGTCTTCGGACACCCAGGGATGAGCAGTTCTTC. Amino acids: CASSLRTPRDEQFF.

The chain employs TRBV7-9 and TRBJ2-1, with TRBD2 identical over 7 bases. The germline V gene has CDR1 SEHNR and CDR2 FQNEAQ (reference sequence). V was pared by 5 bases and J by 7 bases, with 14 bases of the junction left unmatched. This CDR3 is 16 amino acids long. The CDR3 protein is CASSPALAESWNEQFF. The CDR3 nucleotides read TGTGCCAGCAGCCCCGCCCTAGCGGAGAGTTGGAATGAGCAGTTCTTC.

The CDR3 sequence: CASSLGTGGTNTGELFF. The CDR3 DNA sequence: TGTGCCAGCAGCTTAGGGACAGGGGGTACGAACACCGGGGAGCTGTTTTTT. The chain has TRBV7-9 and TRBJ2-2, with 10 bases fitting TRBD1. The trim removed 1 base at V and 0 bases at J, leaving 2 bases unmatched. The germline V gene encodes CDR1 SEHNR and CDR2 FQNEAQ (reference sequence). The CDR3 runs 17 residues.

The chain is built from TRBV5-4 and TRBJ1-5; D gene ambiguous. This CDR3 spans 15 amino acids. Trimming left V 4 bases short and J 4 bases short, with 15 bases between. CDR1 SGHNT and CDR2 YYREEE come from the germline V gene (reference sequence). The CDR3 nucleotides are TGTGCCAGCAGCCCGCCAGGAATACGGAATCAGCCCCAGCATTTT. This encodes CASSPPGIRNQPQHF.

This chain uses TRBV9 with TRBJ2-3, with D maybe TRBD2 (7 bases). The V gene lost 4 bases and the J gene lost 3 bases, with 15 bases spanning the gap. This CDR3 contains 15 residues. Germline-derived CDR1 and CDR2 are SGDLS and YYNGEE. CDR3 in DNA: TGTGCCAGCAGCCCCCGGGGGGCGCGGACAGATACGCAGTATTTT. It encodes CASSPRGARTDTQYF.

This chain connects TRBV9 to TRBJ2-7; TRBD2 agrees at 8 bases. CDR1 SGDLS and CDR2 YYNGEE come from the germline V gene. J gave up 3 bases and V 1 base, and 3 bases lay outside the gene matches. CDR3 length: 14 amino acids. The CDR3 loop reads CASSVSGSNYEQYF. The CDR3 nucleotides are TGTGCCAGCAGCGTAAGCGGGAGTAACTACGAGCAGTACTTC.

This clone was seen a few times. J is TRBJ1-1 and V is TRBV28; no firm D call. CDR3 length equals 15 residues. Germline-derived CDR1 and CDR2 are MDHEN and SYDVKM. V was clipped by 2 bases and J by 0 bases, with 10 bases between them. The CDR3 region is CASSLEAHLNTEAFF. The CDR3 nucleotides read TGTGCCAGCAGTTTAGAGGCACATCTGAACACTGAAGCTTTCTTT.

The J gene is TRBJ2-3, the V gene TRBV27, with a tentative D call TRBD2 (6 bases). Per the germline V gene, CDR1 is MNHEY and CDR2 is SMNVEV (reference sequence). The CDR3 runs to 15 residues. V lost 4 bases to trimming and J lost 1 base, with 12 bases between them. This chain's CDR3 is CASSSPGLRTDTQYF. In nucleotides, the CDR3 is TGTGCCAGCAGTTCCCCGGGACTTCGCACAGATACGCAGTATTTT.

The V and J genes are TRBV15 and TRBJ2-1, with 7 bases fitting TRBD1. The V and J ends lost 0 bases and 5 bases, in that order; junction bases with no gene match: 7. The germline gives CDR1 LNHNV, CDR2 YYDKDF (reference sequence). This CDR3 has 16 residues. The CDR3 sequence: CATSRESQGVNNEQFF. The DNA of the CDR3 is TGTGCCACCAGCAGAGAGAGTCAGGGGGTCAACAATGAGCAGTTCTTC.

The chain employs TRBV5-4 and TRBJ2-7; 9 bases fit TRBD2. Germline CDR1 is SGHNT and CDR2 is YYREEE (reference sequence). This CDR3 spans 15 amino acids. The V and J ends lost 0 bases and 3 bases, in that order; junction bases with no gene match: 4. CDR3 region: CASSLGDSGSYEQYF. The DNA for the CDR3 is TGTGCCAGCAGCTTGGGTGATAGCGGGAGCTACGAGCAGTACTTC.

V gene TRBV5-1 combines with J gene TRBJ2-2; 9 bases are shared with TRBD2. J lost 4 bases, V lost 3 bases, and 4 bases had no gene match. The V gene's germline CDR1 is SGHRS and CDR2 YFSETQ. The CDR3 spans 15 residues. CDR3 nucleotides: TGCGCCAGCAGCTCTAGCGGGATTGGCACCGGGGAGCTGTTTTTT. Its protein is CASSSSGIGTGELFF.

The CDR3 here is CASSLRRDRGNRGFKETQYF. The CDR3 DNA reads as TGTGCCAGCAGTTTACGTCGAGACAGGGGGAATCGAGGATTCAAAGAGACCCAGTACTTC. The chain has TRBV28 and TRBJ2-5, with TRBD1 matching over 9 bases. The CDR3 is 20 amino acids. V gave up 2 bases and J gave up 3 bases; unmatched junction bases: 19. Germline CDR1 is MDHEN and CDR2 is SYDVKM.

This clone was counted a few times. This sequence joins TRBV19 and TRBJ2-3; D is tentatively TRBD1 or TRBD2 (5 bases each). Trimming took 5 bases from V and 3 from J, leaving 12 bases between them. Germline V gene data show CDR1 as LNHDA and CDR2 as SQIVND (reference sequence). CDR3 length: 14 amino acids. The CDR3 region has the DNA TGTGCCAGTAGTTTGGGACCTGCGACAGATACGCAGTATTTT. The encoded protein is CASSLGPATDTQYF.

This clone was detected a few times. The chain has TRBV6-6 and TRBJ2-7; 9 nucleotides align to TRBD1. This CDR3 has 14 residues. Germline trimming cut 2 bases from V and 3 bases from J; bases unmatched to any gene: 2. CDR1 is MNHNY and CDR2 is SVGAGI in the germline V gene (reference sequence). CDR3 sequence: CASSYPGQGYEQYV. DNA of the CDR3: TGTGCCAGCAGTTACCCGGGACAGGGCTACGAGCAGTACGTC.

The chain employs TRBV19 and TRBJ1-1, with D hard to call. V lost 5 bases and J lost 3, with 19 bases in between. This CDR3 spans 16 amino acids. The germline V gene has CDR1 LNHDA and CDR2 SQIVND (reference sequence). CDR3 nucleotides: TGTGCCAGTAGTCCCGGTTTTAGGATATCGGACACTGAAGCTTTCTTT. As protein: CASSPGFRISDTEAFF.

CDR3 residues: CASSDIAGGPFGELFF. The DNA of the CDR3 is TGCGCCAGCAGTGACATAGCGGGAGGGCCCTTCGGGGAGCTGTTTTTT. V gene TRBV10-1 combines with J gene TRBJ2-2, with 11 bases fitting TRBD2. J gave up 7 bases and V 3 bases, and 7 bases lay outside the gene matches. This CDR3 is 16 amino acids long. Germline V gene data show CDR1 as WNHNN and CDR2 as SYGVQD (reference sequence).

This chain uses TRBV28 with TRBJ1-5, with 7 nucleotides matching TRBD1. The V gene's germline CDR1 is MDHEN and CDR2 SYDVKM. CDR3 length: 15 residues. Trimming took 5 bases from V and 1 from J; bases not matched to a gene: 5. CDR3 coding DNA: TGTGCCAGCAGTCCAGGGACAGCCAGCAATCAGCCCCAGCATTTT. Encoded protein: CASSPGTASNQPQHF.

The chain carries TRBV27 and TRBJ2-5; D is unclear. V was cut by 8 bases and J by 4 bases, with 2 bases left in between. This CDR3 has 9 amino acids. From germline, CDR1 is MNHEY and CDR2 SMNVEV (reference sequence). CDR3 sequence reads: CASGETQYF. CDR3 DNA sequence: TGTGCCAGCGGAGAGACCCAGTACTTC.